This TCR beta chain comes out of a study of blood T cell repertoires in COVID-19. This CDR3 is 17 amino acids long. J gave up 4 bases and V 11 bases, and 21 bases lay outside the gene matches. CDR1 MNHEY and CDR2 SMNVEV come from the germline V gene (reference sequence). Assay used: immunoSEQ multiplex PCR; TCRdb lists only in-frame clones, some missing. The sample has approximately 150,000 clones; approximately 87% are singletons. This receptor was obtained from a man over 45 in a cohort exposed to, infected with or recovered from COVID-19 (not recorded which). Sequenced: PBMCs or T cells enriched from blood (not recorded which). The chain couples TRBV27 to TRBJ1-1, with 8 bases matching TRBD1. Here the CDR3 reads CASTGRRTGFESTEAFF. The CDR3 region has the DNA TGTGCCTCAACGGGCCGGCGGACAGGGTTCGAGTCCACTGAAGCTTTCTTT.